This TCR beta chain is drawn from a study of cytomegalovirus exposure and HLA in healthy donors. The PCR ran on 60 Vbeta and 13 Jbeta primers. Only in-frame clones appear in the TCRdb table, and some are missing; sequencing was by immunoSEQ multiplex PCR. This table holds some 200,000 clones, around 77% found once. This CDR3 has 17 amino acids. Germline V gene sequence: CDR1 MNHEY, CDR2 SMNVEV (reference sequence). V was trimmed by 6 bases and J by 3 bases, leaving 21 bases between them. Sequencing used PBMCs. The rearrangement uses TRBV27 and TRBJ2-4; a possible D gene is TRBD1 (6 bases). The source is a woman aged 25-40 years in good health and CMV-seropositive. This chain's CDR3 is CASSPYREIIVKNIQYF. The DNA of the CDR3 is TGTGCCAGCAGCCCCTACAGGGAGATAATAGTCAAAAACATTCAGTACTTC.